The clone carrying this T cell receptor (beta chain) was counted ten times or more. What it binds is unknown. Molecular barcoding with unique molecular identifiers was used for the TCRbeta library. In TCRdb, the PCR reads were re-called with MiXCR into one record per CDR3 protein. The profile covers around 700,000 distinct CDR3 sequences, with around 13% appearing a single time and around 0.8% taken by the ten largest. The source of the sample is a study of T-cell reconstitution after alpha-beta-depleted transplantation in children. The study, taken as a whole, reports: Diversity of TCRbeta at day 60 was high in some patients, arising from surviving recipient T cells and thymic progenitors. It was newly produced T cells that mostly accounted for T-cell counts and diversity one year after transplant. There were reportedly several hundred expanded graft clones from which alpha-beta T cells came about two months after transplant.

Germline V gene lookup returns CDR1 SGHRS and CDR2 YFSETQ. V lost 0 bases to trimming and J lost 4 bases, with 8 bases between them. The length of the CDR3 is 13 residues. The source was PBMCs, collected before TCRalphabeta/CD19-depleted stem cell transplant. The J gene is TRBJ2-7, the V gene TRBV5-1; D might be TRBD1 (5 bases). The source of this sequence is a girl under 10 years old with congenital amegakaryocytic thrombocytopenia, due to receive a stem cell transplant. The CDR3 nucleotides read TGCGCCAGCAGCTTGGGACAGATTTACGAGCAGTACTTC. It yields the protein CASSLGQIYEQYF.